The rows below give T cell receptor beta chains drawn from one sample of a study of T cells in Graves' hyperthyroidism and ophthalmopathy. TCRdb re-analysed the multiplex PCR reads in MiXCR, keeping a single row per CDR3 protein. The data contain 700,000 to 950,000 distinct CDR3 sequences, roughly 32% of them seen just once; the ten biggest clones take up less than 40%. The source material was blood. The receptors derive from a woman aged 40 to 50 with Graves' hyperthyroidism. Both conserved end residues are part of each CDR3. Fields, in order: CDR3 length, J gene, V gene, D gene, clone size, CDR3 DNA, CDR3 protein. D genes are given only for firm matches. Clone size, where shown, is once, few, many, or a class for clones that have expanded.

15,TRBJ1-2,TRBV4-2,NA,few,TGTGCCAGCAGCCAAGAGGAGGGGAATCACTATGGCTACACCTTC,CASSQEEGNHYGYTF
16,TRBJ2-5,TRBV7-2,TRBD1,NA,TGTGCCAGCAACTCCCCCCGAGGGGGCGCGATCGAGACCCAGTACTTC,CASNSPRGGAIETQYF
15,TRBJ2-2,TRBV7-2,TRBD2,few,TGTGCCAGCAGCTCCCTGGCGGGGGAGGGCGGGGAGCTGTTTTTT,CASSSLAGEGGELFF
14,TRBJ1-2,TRBV12-3/TRBV12-4,NA,many,TGTGCCAGCAGCCCCGGACACTCTAACTATGGCTACACCTTC,CASSPGHSNYGYTF
16,TRBJ1-5,TRBV3-1,TRBD1,NA,TGTGCCAGCAGCCAGGGGACAGGAGATAGCAATCAGCCCCAGCATTTT,CASSQGTGDSNQPQHF
15,TRBJ1-5,TRBV19,TRBD1,NA,TGTGCCAGTAGTATATACAGGGGCAGTAATCAGCCCCAGCATTTT,CASSIYRGSNQPQHF
16,TRBJ1-5,TRBV6-6,NA,few,TGTGCCAGCAGTCAGGCTCTCAGTGGGGGCAATCAGCCCCAGCATTTT,CASSQALSGGNQPQHF
14,TRBJ2-7,TRBV7-2,NA,NA,TGTGCCAGCAGCTTAAGCCACCTCCCCTACGAGCAGTACTTC,CASSLSHLPYEQYF
15,TRBJ1-1,TRBV6-1,TRBD1,NA,TGTGCCAGCAGTGGGGCGGACAGGGTGATCACTGAAGCTTTCTTT,CASSGADRVITEAFF
12,TRBJ1-2,TRBV12-3/TRBV12-4,NA,few,TGTGCCAGCAGTCTTACTTTATATGGCTACACCTTC,CASSLTLYGYTF
14,TRBJ1-2,TRBV28,NA,few,TGTGCCAGCAGTTTAGCCGACAGGACAGTCGGCTACACCTTC,CASSLADRTVGYTF
16,TRBJ2-5,TRBV7-2,NA,NA,TGTGCCAGCAGTGGTGGACAGGCGGGAGCGGGAGAGACCCAGTACTTC,CASSGGQAGAGETQYF
14,TRBJ1-1,TRBV6-5,NA,few,TGTGCCAGCAGTTACTCACAGGGCGACACTGAAGCTTTCTTT,CASSYSQGDTEAFF
14,TRBJ2-7,TRBV20-1,NA,NA,TGCAGTGCTAGAAATTGGAACAGGGCGGGTGAGCAGTACTTC,CSARNWNRAGEQYF
16,TRBJ1-1,TRBV7-9,TRBD1,many,TGTGCCAGCAGTTCCTCAGGGGGCCAAGGGAACACTGAAGCTTTCTTT,CASSSSGGQGNTEAFF
14,TRBJ2-7,TRBV6-5,TRBD1,many,TGTGCCAGCAGTTACGCACAGGGGAACAGCCATCAGTACTTC,CASSYAQGNSHQYF
13,TRBJ2-7,TRBV15,NA,few,TGTGCCACCAGCAGAGACAGGAACTACGAGCAGTACTTC,CATSRDRNYEQYF
13,TRBJ1-1,TRBV28,NA,few,TGTGCCAGCTCAATCGCAGGGATCCCTGAAGCTTTCTTT,CASSIAGIPEAFF
14,TRBJ2-7,TRBV7-3,TRBD1,NA,TGTGCCAGCAGTTTATCCCGGACAGGGGTCGTGCAGTACTTC,CASSLSRTGVVQYF
16,TRBJ1-1,TRBV10-2,TRBD1,many,TGCGCCAGCAGTGACGGGACAGAAAAAGTGAACACTGAAGCTTTCTTT,CASSDGTEKVNTEAFF
14,TRBJ1-1,TRBV10-1,TRBD1,many,TGCGCCAGCAGTGAAGACAGGGGGAACACTGAAGCTTTCTTT,CASSEDRGNTEAFF
18,TRBJ1-1,TRBV6-5,TRBD1,NA,TGTGCCAGCAGTTACCCGCGGACAGGGGGCCCTGGGGACACTGAAGCTTTCTTT,CASSYPRTGGPGDTEAFF
16,TRBJ1-5,TRBV6-5,NA,NA,TGTGCCAGCAGTTCAAGGGGAGAAGATAGCAATCAGCCCCAGCATTTT,CASSSRGEDSNQPQHF
16,TRBJ2-6,TRBV10-3,NA,many,TGTGCCATCAGTACGCGACCAGGGTCTGGGGCCAACGTCCTGACTTTC,CAISTRPGSGANVLTF
15,TRBJ1-2,TRBV9,NA,many,TGTGCCAGCAGCGTAGGAGATTGGGGGGCGACTCACTACACCTTC,CASSVGDWGATHYTF
14,TRBJ2-5,TRBV12-3/TRBV12-4,TRBD1,NA,TGTGCCAGCAGTTTGGGACAGATGCAAGAGACCCAGTACTTC,CASSLGQMQETQYF
12,TRBJ2-7,TRBV29-1,NA,NA,TGCAGCGTGGGGACGGTCTCCTACGAGCAGTACTTC,CSVGTVSYEQYF
14,TRBJ2-2,TRBV19,TRBD1,many,TGTGCCAGTAGTATGGGACAGGGCATCGGGGAGCTGTTTTTT,CASSMGQGIGELFF
15,TRBJ2-7,TRBV13,NA,NA,TGTGCCAGCAGCTTCCAGGGCTCCCTCCTCGCCGAGCAGTACTTC,CASSFQGSLLAEQYF
16,TRBJ1-4,TRBV7-9,NA,few,TGTGCCAGCAGCCCCCCCCGGGGGCGAACTAATGAAAAACTGTTTTTT,CASSPPRGRTNEKLFF
17,TRBJ1-3,TRBV4-1,NA,NA,TGCGCCAGCAGCCAAGAATCTAGGGGCGCCTTTGGAAACACCATATATTTT,CASSQESRGAFGNTIYF
14,TRBJ1-1,TRBV25-1,TRBD1,many,TGTGCCAGCAGTCCCCCAGGGGGGGGCACTGAAGCTTTCTTT,CASSPPGGGTEAFF
15,TRBJ1-1,TRBV9,NA,NA,TGTGCCAGCAGCGTCTCCTCTTTGGGGGGAACTGAAGCTTTCTTT,CASSVSSLGGTEAFF
15,TRBJ2-2,TRBV6-2/TRBV6-3,NA,NA,TGTGCCAGCAGTTACATCCAGGTGGACACCGGGGAGCTGTTTTTT,CASSYIQVDTGELFF
14,TRBJ1-2,TRBV24-1,NA,many,TGTGCCACCAGTGAACCCGGACGGGACTATGGCTACACCTTC,CATSEPGRDYGYTF
15,TRBJ2-7,TRBV20-1,NA,few,TGCAGTGCTAGAGATACGGCTAGCGCAGCCTACGAGCAGTACTTC,CSARDTASAAYEQYF
14,TRBJ2-7,TRBV7-9,NA,NA,TGTGCCAGCAGCTTACCAGGAATCGCCTACGAGCAGTACTTC,CASSLPGIAYEQYF
14,TRBJ2-7,TRBV20-1,TRBD2,NA,TGCAGTGCTGGGACTAGCGGGAGTACCTACGAGCAGTACTTC,CSAGTSGSTYEQYF
13,TRBJ1-1,TRBV3-1,TRBD1,NA,TGTGCCAGCAGCCCGAACAGGGGGCTGGAAGCTTTCTTT,CASSPNRGLEAFF
12,TRBJ2-7,TRBV10-3,NA,NA,TGTGCCATCGGTCGGGGAGACTACGAGCAGTACTTC,CAIGRGDYEQYF
13,TRBJ2-1,TRBV29-1,TRBD1,NA,TGCAGCGTTGGACAGGGGGCGCCGAATGAGCAGTTCTTC,CSVGQGAPNEQFF
13,TRBJ2-6,TRBV6-1,NA,NA,TGTGCCAGCAGTCTCCGGGGGCTGGGAACTGAAGCTTTC,CASSLRGLGTEAF
15,TRBJ1-1,TRBV6-2/TRBV6-3,TRBD1,NA,TGTGCCAGCAGTGATCCCACAGGGGGTTCTACTGAAGCTTTCTTT,CASSDPTGGSTEAFF
10,TRBJ2-5,TRBV2,NA,many,TGTGCCAGCAGTGATGAGACCCAGTACTTC,CASSDETQYF